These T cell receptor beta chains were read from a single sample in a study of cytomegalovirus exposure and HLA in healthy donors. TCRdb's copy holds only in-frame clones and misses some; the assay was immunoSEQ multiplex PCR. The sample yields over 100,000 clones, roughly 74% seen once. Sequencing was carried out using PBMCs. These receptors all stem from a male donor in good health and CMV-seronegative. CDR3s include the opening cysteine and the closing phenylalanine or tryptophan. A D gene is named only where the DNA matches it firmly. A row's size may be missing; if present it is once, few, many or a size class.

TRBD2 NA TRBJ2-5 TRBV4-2 CASSQEVGAGGAETQYF TGTGCCAGCAGCCAAGAGGTGGGAGCGGGGGGGGCAGAGACCCAGTACTTC
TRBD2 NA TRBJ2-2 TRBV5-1 CASSPGGTANTGELFF TGCGCCAGCAGCCCGGGGGGAACCGCGAACACCGGGGAGCTGTTTTTT
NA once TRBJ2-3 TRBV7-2 CASRIDHSSTDTQYF TGTGCCAGCAGAATAGATCACAGTAGCACAGATACGCAGTATTTT
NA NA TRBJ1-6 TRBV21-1 CASSKGRDRCSYNSPLHF TGTGCCAGCAGCAAGGGGAGGGACAGGTGCTCCTATAATTCACCCCTCCACTTT
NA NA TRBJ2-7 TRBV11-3 CASSFTRGGEQYF TGTGCCAGCAGCTTTACCAGGGGTGGCGAGCAGTACTTC
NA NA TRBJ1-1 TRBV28 CASSPRQTSTEAFF TGTGCCAGCAGCCCCCGCCAGACTAGCACTGAAGCTTTCTTT
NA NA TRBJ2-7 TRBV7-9 CASSLEAGEQYF TGTGCCAGCAGCTTAGAAGCGGGCGAGCAGTACTTC
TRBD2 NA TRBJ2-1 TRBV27 CASSWATSGGYNEQFF TGTGCCAGCAGTTGGGCCACTAGCGGGGGGTACAATGAGCAGTTCTTC
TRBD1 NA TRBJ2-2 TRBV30 CAWTGLGQGRTGELFF TGTGCCTGGACCGGTTTGGGACAGGGTCGAACCGGGGAGCTGTTTTTT
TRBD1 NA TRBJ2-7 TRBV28 CASSLPKNRGHRSYEQYF TGTGCCAGCAGTTTACCAAAAAACAGGGGGCACCGCTCCTACGAGCAGTACTTC
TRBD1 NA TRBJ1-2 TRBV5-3 CARSSNSWGQRGDGYTF TGTGCCAGAAGCTCGAACTCCTGGGGACAGCGGGGGGATGGCTACACCTTC
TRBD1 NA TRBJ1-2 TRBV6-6 CASGQRTGGFSYGYTF TGTGCCAGCGGCCAGAGGACAGGGGGCTTCAGCTATGGCTACACCTTC
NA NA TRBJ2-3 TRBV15 CATMTRTTFGTDTQYF TGTGCCACCATGACTAGAACTACGTTCGGCACAGATACGCAGTATTTT
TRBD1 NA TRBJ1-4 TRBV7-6 CASSLDGTGSEKLFF TGTGCCAGCAGCTTAGATGGGACAGGGTCTGAAAAACTGTTTTTT
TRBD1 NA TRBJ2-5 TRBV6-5 CASSPLTGDATQYF TGTGCCAGCAGTCCACTTACAGGGGACGCGACCCAGTACTTC
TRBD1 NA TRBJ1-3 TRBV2 CASSHNQRDRDSGNTIYF TGTGCCAGCAGTCATAACCAAAGAGACAGGGACTCTGGAAACACCATATATTTT
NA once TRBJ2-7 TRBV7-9 CASSSDSRSYEQYF TGTGCCAGCAGCTCGGACAGTCGCTCCTACGAGCAGTACTTC
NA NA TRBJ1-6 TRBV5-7 CASNPNGKESPLHF TGTGCCAGCAACCCGAACGGGAAGGAGTCACCCCTCCACTTT
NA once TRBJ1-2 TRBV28 CASSLQGYGYTF TGTGCCAGCAGTTTACAGGGGTATGGCTACACCTTC
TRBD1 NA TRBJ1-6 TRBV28 CASSSPRTGTSSPLHF TGTGCCAGCAGTTCCCCTCGGACAGGGACCTCTTCACCCCTCCACTTT
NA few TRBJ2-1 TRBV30 CAWSPPNTRGEQFF TGTGCCTGGAGCCCCCCCAATACTAGAGGTGAGCAGTTCTTC
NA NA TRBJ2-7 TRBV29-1 CSVLWRDEQYF TGCAGCGTTTTGTGGAGGGACGAGCAGTACTTC
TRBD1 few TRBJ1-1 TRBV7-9 CASSTRQGAAAEAFF TGTGCCAGCAGCACTAGACAGGGGGCGGCGGCTGAAGCTTTCTTT
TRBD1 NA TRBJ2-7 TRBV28 CASSAPQGAWEQYF TGTGCCAGCAGTGCCCCCCAGGGGGCTTGGGAGCAGTACTTC
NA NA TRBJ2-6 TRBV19 CASSTYRQGGSHSGANVLTF TGTGCCAGTAGTACATATCGACAGGGAGGAAGCCACTCTGGGGCCAACGTCCTGACTTTC
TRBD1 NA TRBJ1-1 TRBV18 CASSSSTWPGTGVNTEAFF TGTGCCAGCTCATCCTCAACATGGCCCGGGACAGGGGTGAACACTGAAGCTTTCTTT
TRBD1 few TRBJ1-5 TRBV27 CASSELGTGYDQPQHF TGTGCCAGCAGTGAACTGGGGACAGGTTACGATCAGCCCCAGCATTTT
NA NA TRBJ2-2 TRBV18 CASSPGLNTGELFF TGTGCCAGCTCACCGGGACTTAACACCGGGGAGCTGTTTTTT
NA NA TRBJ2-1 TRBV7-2 CASPSENNEQFF TGTGCCAGCCCTAGCGAGAACAATGAGCAGTTCTTC
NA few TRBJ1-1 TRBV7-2 CASSSDRNTEAFF TGTGCCAGCAGCTCCGACAGGAACACTGAAGCTTTCTTT
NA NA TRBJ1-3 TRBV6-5 CASSSRGSSGNTIYF TGTGCCAGCAGCTCCCGGGGGAGCTCTGGAAACACCATATATTTT
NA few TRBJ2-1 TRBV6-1 CASGTIQGYEQFF TGTGCCAGCGGGACTATACAGGGTTACGAGCAGTTCTTC
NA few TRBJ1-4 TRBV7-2 CASSPPGEPEKLFF TGTGCCAGCAGCCCCCCCGGGGAACCCGAAAAACTGTTTTTT
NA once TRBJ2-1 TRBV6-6 CASSYPDSWPNEQFF TGTGCCAGCAGTTACCCGGACAGCTGGCCTAATGAGCAGTTCTTC
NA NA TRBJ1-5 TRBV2 CASSDGTGGNQPQHF TGTGCCAGCAGTGACGGCACGGGAGGCAATCAGCCCCAGCATTTT
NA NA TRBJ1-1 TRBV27 CASSLMRNTEAFF TGTGCCAGCAGTTTAATGAGGAACACTGAAGCTTTCTTT
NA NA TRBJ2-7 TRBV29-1 CSAGSQDEQYF TGCAGCGCGGGGAGTCAGGACGAGCAGTACTTC
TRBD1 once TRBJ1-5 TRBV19 CASSPGQGAAQPQHF TGTGCCAGTAGCCCGGGACAGGGGGCCGCTCAGCCCCAGCATTTT
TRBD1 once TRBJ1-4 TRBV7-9 CASSSPHRQGNNEKLFF TGTGCCAGCAGCAGCCCCCATCGACAGGGGAATAATGAAAAACTGTTTTTT
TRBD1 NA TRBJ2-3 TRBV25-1 CASSVEPGQGDFVPTQYF TGTGCCAGCAGTGTCGAACCGGGACAGGGCGATTTCGTCCCTACGCAGTATTTT
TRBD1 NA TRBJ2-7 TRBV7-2 CASSLAGGQYF TGTGCCAGCAGCCTAGCAGGGGGGCAGTACTTC